These 27 T cell receptor beta chains share one sample of origin, sequenced in a study of control samples from healthy donors and cancer patients (TCRdb year 2020). Libraries were prepared through the immunoSEQ multiplex PCR assay. In TCRdb, the immuneACCESS table is reduced to in-frame sequences with V and J assigned. These tables do not hold every clone; where another copy was compared, an unresolved V gene accounts for under half, and the others remain unexplained. Present in this sample are 150,000 to 190,000 clones, about 94% of which were seen just once. The biggest ten clones account for 2% to 2.5% of the sample. Sequenced: blood. The receptors here all came from a man aged 45-60 years in good health.

This clone was observed a single time. The rearrangement links TRBV27 to TRBJ2-7; 7 bases match TRBD2. The CDR3 is 14 amino acids. V trimming: 4 bases; J trimming: 0 bases; junction bases outside the gene matches: 3. The V gene's germline CDR1 is MNHEY and CDR2 SMNVEV (reference sequence). CDR3 coding DNA: TGTGCCAGCAGTTCGGGAGGCACCTCCTACGAGCAGTACTTC. It encodes CASSSGGTSYEQYF.

V usage is TRBV28 and J usage is TRBJ1-4, with D uncertain. V lost 2 bases and J lost 4, with 2 bases in between. The germline gives CDR1 MDHEN, CDR2 SYDVKM. The CDR3 has 12 amino acids. The chain's CDR3 is CASSLDNEKLFF. In nucleotides, the CDR3 is TGTGCCAGCAGTTTAGATAATGAAAAACTGTTTTTT.

The genes are TRBV20-1 and TRBJ2-5; D might be TRBD2 (5 bases). From germline, CDR1 is DFQATT and CDR2 SNEGSKA (reference sequence). The CDR3 length is 12 residues. V was pared by 3 bases and J by 5 bases, with 10 bases between. CDR3 nucleotide sequence: TGCAGTGCTAGTCTAGCTATGGAGACCCAGTACTTC. The encoded protein is CSASLAMETQYF.

Only a few counts were recorded for this clone. DNA of the CDR3: TGTGCCAGCAGGACAGCGGCGGGTCAGCCCCAGCATTTT. The encoded protein is CASRTAAGQPQHF. The chain joins TRBV28 to TRBJ1-5; maybe TRBD1 (5 bases). The CDR3 runs to 13 residues. Trimming stripped 6 bases from V and 6 bases from J, with 12 bases between. Germline V gives CDR1 MDHEN, CDR2 SYDVKM.

V and J are TRBV7-3 and TRBJ2-5, with D maybe TRBD1 (6 bases). The germline gives CDR1 SGHTA, CDR2 FQGTGA. The CDR3 length is 13 residues. Trimming pared 3 bases from V and 4 bases from J, leaving 9 bases between. CDR3 amino acids: CASSFGTLETQYF. In DNA, the CDR3 is TGTGCCAGCAGCTTCGGGACACTAGAGACCCAGTACTTC.

This clone appeared a single time. This chain uses TRBV5-1 with TRBJ1-3; D remains ambiguous. The CDR3 is 17 amino acids. The germline gives CDR1 SGHRS, CDR2 YFSETQ. V was shortened by 0 bases and J by 0 bases, with 13 bases between the two germline ends. CDR3 coding DNA: TGCGCCAGCAGCTTGGGCCCTGCGCCCAGCTCTGGAAACACCATATATTTT. It encodes CASSLGPAPSSGNTIYF.

J is TRBJ2-7 and V is TRBV7-2; D remains unclear. Between the trimmed V and J ends, which lost 4 bases and 0 bases, there was a span of 7 bases. Germline V gene sequence: CDR1 SGHTA, CDR2 FQGNSA. CDR3 length: 13 residues. CDR3: CASSSRASYEQYF. Written as DNA, the CDR3 is TGTGCCAGCAGCTCCCGGGCCTCCTACGAGCAGTACTTC.

The rearrangement joins TRBV19 to TRBJ1-2; TRBD1 aligns across 7 bases. The CDR3 contains 18 residues. V dropped 5 bases and J dropped 4; count of bases not matched to a gene: 19. The germline V gene encodes CDR1 LNHDA and CDR2 SQIVND (reference sequence). CDR3 sequence reads: CASSETRQGRRTVYGYTF. The CDR3 bases are TGTGCCAGTAGTGAAACCAGACAGGGAAGGAGGACAGTCTATGGCTACACCTTC.

The chain is built from TRBV28 and TRBJ1-4, with D hard to call. With 6 bases removed from V and 0 bases from J, the gap between germline ends came to 11 bases. There are 15 residues in the CDR3. Per the germline V gene, CDR1 is MDHEN and CDR2 is SYDVKM. This chain's CDR3 is CASSSVGATNEKLFF. The CDR3 DNA is TGTGCCAGCAGCTCCGTTGGGGCAACTAATGAAAAACTGTTTTTT.

Concerning this clone: An end of the junction does not agree with germline; a read error may underlie this. DNA of the CDR3: TGTGCCAGCAGCCCCAGGGACAGGAACGCCTTC. This gives the protein CASSPRDRNAF. J is TRBJ1-2 and V is TRBV2; 8 bases line up with TRBD1. The germline V gene has CDR1 SNHLY and CDR2 FYNNEI. CDR3 length: 11 amino acids.

This chain uses TRBV9 with TRBJ2-2, with 9 bases matching TRBD2. The CDR3 totals 16 residues. Germline CDR1 and CDR2: SGDLS and YYNGEE. V lost 4 bases and J lost 4; bases outside the gene matches: 8. This chain's CDR3 is CASSRGREAGTGELFF. The CDR3 DNA follows: TGTGCCAGCAGCCGCGGGAGGGAGGCTGGCACCGGGGAGCTGTTTTTT.

This sequence joins TRBV3-1 (or the pseudogene TRBV3-2) and TRBJ1-6; a possible D gene is TRBD1 (5 bases). Trimming stripped 1 base from V and 8 bases from J, with 15 bases between. The V gene's germline CDR1 is LGHDT and CDR2 YNNKEL (reference sequence). The CDR3 runs 16 residues. This CDR3 reads CASSQAGGVADSPLHF. DNA for the CDR3: TGTGCCAGCAGCCAAGCCGGGGGAGTCGCAGATTCACCCCTCCACTTT.

A word on this clone: One junction end does not reproduce the germline sequence, and a read error may be involved. V usage is TRBV19 and J usage is TRBJ1-4; D unresolved. There are 15 residues in the CDR3. Germline CDR1 and CDR2: LNHDA and SQIVND (reference sequence). This CDR3 reads CTSSIKSGPNEKLFF. In nucleotides, the CDR3 is TGTACCAGTAGTATAAAGTCCGGCCCTAATGAAAAACTGTTTTTT.

The rearrangement uses TRBV3-1 (or the pseudogene TRBV3-2) and TRBJ2-2, with TRBD1 identical over 9 bases. The length of the CDR3 is 14 residues. V lost 6 bases, J lost 5 bases, and 4 bases stayed unmatched. Germline lookup yields CDR1 LGHDT and CDR2 YNNKEL (reference sequence). CDR3 bases: TGTGCCAGCAGTCGACAGGGGGTTACCGGGGAGCTGTTTTTT. Amino acid sequence: CASSRQGVTGELFF.

The genes are TRBV28 and TRBJ2-7, with D perhaps TRBD1 or TRBD2 (7 bases each). The CDR3 length is 15 residues. Trimming took off 1 base at V and 6 bases at J, with 16 bases between the two ends. From germline, CDR1 is MDHEN and CDR2 SYDVKM. CDR3 residues: CASSLSPGGGLEQYF. The CDR3 DNA reads TGTGCCAGCAGTTTATCCCCAGGGGGGGGTCTCGAGCAGTACTTC.

V and J are TRBV28 and TRBJ2-1; TRBD2 agrees at 12 bases. J gave up 7 bases and V 6 bases, and 7 bases lay outside the gene matches. Germline CDR1 MDHEN, CDR2 SYDVKM. There are 15 residues in the CDR3. CDR3 loop: CASSLTSGRFNEQFF. In nucleotides, the CDR3 is TGTGCCAGCAGCCTGACTAGCGGGAGATTTAATGAGCAGTTCTTC.

The sample holds one count of this clone. The rearrangement links TRBV6-5 to TRBJ2-7; no clear D gene. CDR1 is MNHEY and CDR2 is SVGAGI in the germline V gene. Between the trimmed V and J ends, which lost 6 bases and 6 bases, there was a span of 15 bases. This CDR3 region has 13 residues. The CDR3 DNA reads as TGTGCCAGCAGGCTTAGAAATGCAGGCGAGCAGTACTTC. It encodes CASRLRNAGEQYF.

The chain has TRBV6-5 and TRBJ2-2; the D is unclear. The CDR3 loop spans 13 amino acids. Germline CDR1 is MNHEY and CDR2 is SVGAGI. Trimming removed 4 bases at V and 1 base at J, with 4 bases between. The CDR3 nucleotides read TGTGCCAGCAGTTGGGTGAACACCGGGGAGCTGTTTTTT. This sequence encodes CASSWVNTGELFF.

The rearrangement joins TRBV29-1 to TRBJ2-2; TRBD1 matches 9 bases. After removal of 4 bases from V and 2 bases from J, the junction contained 5 bases not matched to a gene. The CDR3 length is 15 residues. Looked up from germline, CDR1 is SQVTM and CDR2 is ANQGSEA. The CDR3, as DNA: TGCAGCGTTGTACAGGGGGCCCTCAACACCGGGGAGCTGTTTTTT. Translating it yields CSVVQGALNTGELFF.

This sequence joins TRBV7-9 and TRBJ1-4; a weak D match, TRBD1 (6 bases). The CDR3 length is 16 residues. V lost 0 bases and J 6 bases, leaving 14 bases between the germline ends. Germline V lookup: CDR1 SEHNR, CDR2 FQNEAQ (reference sequence). The CDR3 spells CASSLAVGGPDEKLFF. In DNA form, the CDR3 reads TGTGCCAGCAGCTTAGCTGTGGGGGGGCCAGATGAAAAACTGTTTTTT.

The rearrangement joins TRBV7-8 to TRBJ2-1; D is possibly TRBD2 (5 bases). This CDR3 has 14 residues. From germline, CDR1 is SGHVS and CDR2 FQNEAQ. Deletions cut 2 bases from V and 6 bases from J, with 11 bases between. CDR3 DNA sequence: TGTGCCAGCAGCTTACGGGATCGAGGCAATGAGCAGTTCTTC. Its protein product is CASSLRDRGNEQFF.

The chain carries TRBV24-1 and TRBJ2-3; D might be TRBD2 (6 bases). Trimming pared 2 bases from V and 0 bases from J, leaving 14 bases between. There are 17 residues in the CDR3. Germline V CDR1 and CDR2: KGHDR, SFDVKD. The CDR3 loop reads CATSDSTGTLSTDTQYF. The CDR3 DNA sequence: TGTGCCACCAGTGATTCCACCGGGACTCTTAGCACAGATACGCAGTATTTT.

V usage is TRBV4-1 and J usage is TRBJ2-5; D might be TRBD1 or TRBD2, each matching 5 bases. This CDR3 has 14 residues. Germline assignment: CDR1 MGHRA and CDR2 YSYEKL. V was cut by 4 bases and J by 2 bases, with 11 bases left in between. The CDR3 DNA follows: TGCGCCAGCAGCCTGGGACCTCTGCAAGAGACCCAGTACTTC. Its protein is CASSLGPLQETQYF.

CDR3 region: CASSSGGPGTDTQYF. CDR3 nucleotide sequence: TGTGCCAGTAGTAGCGGGGGGCCCGGCACAGATACGCAGTATTTT. The chain carries TRBV19 and TRBJ2-3, with TRBD2 matching over 8 bases. The CDR3 covers 15 residues. The germline V gene has CDR1 LNHDA and CDR2 SQIVND (reference sequence). V lost 4 bases to trimming and J lost 1 base; unmatched junction nucleotides: 4. The complete variable domain, with remaining parts taken from reference TRBV19 and TRBJ2-3, reads DGGITQSPKYLFRKEGQNVTLSCEQNLNHDAMYWYRQDPGQGLRLIYYSQIVNDFQKGDIAEGYSVSREKKESFPLTVTSAQKNPTAFYLCASSSGGPGTDTQYFGPGTRLTVL.

The chain combines TRBV5-6 with TRBJ2-3; possibly TRBD2 for D (5 bases). The CDR3 has 17 residues. V was shortened by 0 bases and J by 0 bases, with 14 bases between the two germline ends. Germline lookup yields CDR1 SGHDT and CDR2 YYEEEE. CDR3 nucleotide sequence: TGTGCCAGCAGCTTGGGCCCCGCCGGGATCAGCACAGATACGCAGTATTTT. This translates into CASSLGPAGISTDTQYF.

The chain combines TRBV9 with TRBJ1-1; D is unclear. The CDR3 totals 16 residues. Per germline, CDR1 SGDLS and CDR2 YYNGEE. Trimming took 6 bases from V and 1 from J, leaving 19 bases between them. For the CDR3, the DNA is TGTGCCAGCAACCCTAGTAGTCGATACAGGAACACTGAAGCTTTCTTT. Translating gives CASNPSSRYRNTEAFF. The full variable domain, rest sourced from reference TRBV9 and TRBJ1-1, is DSGVTQTPKHLITATGQRVTLRCSPRSGDLSVYWYQQSLDQGLQFLIQYYNGEERAKGNILERFSAQQFPDLHSELNLSSLELGDSALYFCASNPSSRYRNTEAFFGQGTRLTVV.

The chain couples TRBV5-8 to TRBJ1-1; 7 bases line up with TRBD1. V lost 4 bases and J lost 1; bases outside the gene matches: 4. This CDR3 contains 14 residues. The germline CDR1 and CDR2 sequences are SGHTS and YDEGEE. In DNA form, the CDR3 reads TGTGCCAGCAGCCCTCGGGACAGGAACACTGAAGCTTTCTTT. This gives the protein CASSPRDRNTEAFF.